This is a list of T cell receptor beta chains from one sample in a study of T cell repertoires in cytomegalovirus infection. TCRdb re-derived calls from the reads in MiXCR, one entry per CDR3 protein. This sample has approximately 590,000 distinct CDR3 sequences, with 35% to 50% found just once. These receptors lack a known antigen. Material: cultured PBMCs, obtained from culture after CMV antigen stimulation. All receptors derive from a human donor in good health (CMV status not recorded). Some clones in this sample may be carry-over from other donors' samples. Each CDR3 is given with its conserved first and last residue.

V gene	J gene	CDR3 protein
TRBV12-3/TRBV12-4	TRBJ1-1	CASSLGTPLSEAFF
TRBV6-2/TRBV6-3	TRBJ1-6	CASSYSGSATAEIYNSPLHF
TRBV7-2	TRBJ2-2	CASSPGTGFAGELFF
TRBV10-3	TRBJ2-1	CAIRPGRDPSYNEQFF
TRBV7-2	TRBJ1-6	CASSLVHLSNSPLHF
TRBV10-3	TRBJ2-1	CAISVHGDPSGSNEQFF
TRBV6-5	TRBJ2-6	CASQFRGVSPSSGANVLTF
TRBV7-3	TRBJ2-2	CASSPGAGQGSNTGELFF
TRBV7-2	TRBJ2-2	CASSLALLTGAQNTGELFF
TRBV10-3	TRBJ1-6	CAISERRGGGAMNNSPLHF
TRBV2	TRBJ1-2	CASPGGVDGYTF
TRBV10-3	TRBJ2-5	CAISEETGKETQYF
TRBV28	TRBJ2-4	CASTPDLGAKNIQYF
TRBV29-1	TRBJ2-7	CSVWGQGSSYEQYF
TRBV7-3	TRBJ1-1	CASQRHQDTEAFF
TRBV7-2	TRBJ2-1	CASSTLDRGHNEQFF
TRBV19	TRBJ2-3	CASSDRAGTDTQYF
TRBV7-9	TRBJ1-1	CASSLEGQKAFF
TRBV20-1	TRBJ1-4	CSARQGSTEKLFF
TRBV6-1	TRBJ2-7	CASEAGDRYEQYF
TRBV7-2	TRBJ2-3	CASSPAPRGADTQYF
TRBV20-1	TRBJ2-5	CSASLTETQYF
TRBV7-2	TRBJ2-7	CASSPDRGPYEQYF
TRBV28	TRBJ1-2	CASSLVLGGSGYTF
TRBV2	TRBJ2-5	CASSETGGWTQYF
TRBV6-2/TRBV6-3	TRBJ1-6	CASSYQQVLSPLHF
TRBV6-2/TRBV6-3	TRBJ2-1	CASSYSGDSFNEQFF
TRBV11-2	TRBJ2-2	CASSLELGATGELFF
TRBV29-1	TRBJ2-3	CSVGRGQDTQYF
TRBV25-1	TRBJ1-4	CASSEDRATNEKLFF
TRBV4-1	TRBJ2-1	CASSQDMNGEQFF
TRBV11-1	TRBJ1-4	CASSLRGEKLFF
TRBV7-2	TRBJ2-5	CASSLVRGYQETQYF
TRBV12-3/TRBV12-4	TRBJ1-4	CASSPLDSPNEKLFF
TRBV19	TRBJ2-7	CASSTAGTQSYEQYF
TRBV7-2	TRBJ2-1	CASSSRRGALDNEQFF
TRBV29-1	TRBJ1-1	CSVLIWGPTQGDTEAFF
TRBV6-5	TRBJ2-1	CASGGPKNCSYNEQFF
TRBV20-1	TRBJ2-1	CSATDPAREQFF
TRBV7-2	TRBJ2-7	CASSLGGLAQYEQYF
TRBV7-6	TRBJ1-6	CASSLDPNSPLHF
TRBV12-5	TRBJ2-1	CATNRDGHNEQFF
TRBV2	TRBJ2-7	CASTTNLRGEQYF
TRBV20-1	TRBJ2-3	CSARRGPDTQYF
TRBV12-3/TRBV12-4	TRBJ1-5	CASSFGFYSNQPQHF
TRBV6-8	TRBJ2-1	CATTRGGTYNEQFF
TRBV10-3	TRBJ2-1	CAISEAGLARNEQFF
TRBV5-6	TRBJ1-5	CASSLFTGQGYQPQHF